One T cell receptor (beta chain) is described in this entry. Patients underwent thyroid surgery, and none had received any treatment before it. This specimen comes from a study of metastatic and nonmetastatic thyroid tumors. Study background: Malignant thyroid and benign thyroid patients provided blood and tumor or nodule tissue whose repertoires were compared.

Germline V gene lookup returns CDR1 SGHAT and CDR2 FQNNGV. The trim removed 5 bases at V and 6 bases at J, leaving 7 bases unmatched. This CDR3 spans 13 amino acids. Per the original methods: Variation in CDR3 across clinicopathological groups served as the basis for constructing a distant-metastasis classifier in papillary thyroid cancer. TCRdb re-called the PCR reads with MiXCR. The V and J calls were determined by TCRdb, not by the authors. The sample has 8,300 or so clones, 25% to 30% seen once. Specimen: tumor tissue. The chain has TRBV11-2 and TRBJ2-7; the match to TRBD1 covers 7 bases. This clonotype was obtained from a male donor with papillary thyroid cancer or a benign thyroid nodule (not recorded which). Some clones in this sample may be carry-over from other donors' samples. The CDR3 DNA is TGTGCCAGCAGCCCTGGGACAGTAATCGAGCAGTACTTC. Translated: CASSPGTVIEQYF.